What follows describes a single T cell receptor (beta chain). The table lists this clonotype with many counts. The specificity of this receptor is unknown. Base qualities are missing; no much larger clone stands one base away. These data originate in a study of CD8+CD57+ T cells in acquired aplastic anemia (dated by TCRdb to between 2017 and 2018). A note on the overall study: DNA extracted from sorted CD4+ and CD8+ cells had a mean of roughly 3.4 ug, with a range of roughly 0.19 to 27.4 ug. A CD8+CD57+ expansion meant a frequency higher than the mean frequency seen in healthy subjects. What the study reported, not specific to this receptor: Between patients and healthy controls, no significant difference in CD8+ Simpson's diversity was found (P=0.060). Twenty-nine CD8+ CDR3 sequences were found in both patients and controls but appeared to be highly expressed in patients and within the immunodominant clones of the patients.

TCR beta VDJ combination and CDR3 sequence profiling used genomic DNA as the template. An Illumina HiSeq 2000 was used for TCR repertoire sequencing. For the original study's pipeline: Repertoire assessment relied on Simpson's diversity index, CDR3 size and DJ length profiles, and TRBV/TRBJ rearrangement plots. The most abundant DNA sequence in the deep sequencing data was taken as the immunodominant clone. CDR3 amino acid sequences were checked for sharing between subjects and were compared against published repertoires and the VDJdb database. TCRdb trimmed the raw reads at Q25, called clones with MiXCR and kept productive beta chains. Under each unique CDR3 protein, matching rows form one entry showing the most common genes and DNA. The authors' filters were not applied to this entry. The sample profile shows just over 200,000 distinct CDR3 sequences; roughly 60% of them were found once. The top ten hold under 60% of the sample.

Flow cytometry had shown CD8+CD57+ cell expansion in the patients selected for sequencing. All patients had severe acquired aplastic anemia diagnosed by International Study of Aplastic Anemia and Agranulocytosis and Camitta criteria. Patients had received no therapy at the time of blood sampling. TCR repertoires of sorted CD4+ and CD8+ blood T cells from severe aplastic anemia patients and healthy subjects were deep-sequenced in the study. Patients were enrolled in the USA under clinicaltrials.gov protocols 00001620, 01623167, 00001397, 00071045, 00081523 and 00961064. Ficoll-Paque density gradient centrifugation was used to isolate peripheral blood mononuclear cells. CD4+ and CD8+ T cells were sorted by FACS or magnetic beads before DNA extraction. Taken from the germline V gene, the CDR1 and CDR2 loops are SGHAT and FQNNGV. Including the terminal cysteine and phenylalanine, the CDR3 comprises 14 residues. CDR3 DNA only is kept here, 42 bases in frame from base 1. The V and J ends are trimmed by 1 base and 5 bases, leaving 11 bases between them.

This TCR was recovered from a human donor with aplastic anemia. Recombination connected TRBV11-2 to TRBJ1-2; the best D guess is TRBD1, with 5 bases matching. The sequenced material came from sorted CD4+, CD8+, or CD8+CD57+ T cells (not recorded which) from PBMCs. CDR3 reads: CASSLVGQLYGYTF. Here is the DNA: TGTGCCAGCAGCTTAGTGGGGCAGTTATATGGCTACACCTTC.